This paragraph reports one T cell receptor (beta chain). This clone was observed a few times. Its cognate antigen has yet to be identified. No much larger clone exists at a distance of one base, and base qualities are not known. This sample was included in a study of metastatic and nonmetastatic thyroid tumors (dated by TCRdb to the early 2020s). Concerning the study at large: Repertoires from peripheral blood and from tumor or nodule tissue samples of malignant and benign thyroid patients were compared.

Study-wide conclusions, independent of this receptor: In both blood and tumor samples, TCR beta diversity was reported to be significantly higher in malignant tumors than in benign nodules.

Measured from the cysteine to the phenylalanine, the CDR3 is 14 residues long. Of all the DNA, just the CDR3 is kept, 42 bases in frame from base 1. CDR1 and CDR2 (MNHEY, SVGEGT) derive from the germline V gene. Compared with germline, V lacks 6 bases and J lacks 5 bases; bases without a gene match: 7. No treatment had been received by any patient before thyroid surgery. Patient clinical samples collected from about 2012 to 2019 were retrospectively analysed using T-cell receptor beta sequencing. Preparation of the library involved PCR. The listed sequencing device is Illumina HiSeq 4000. The TCR beta-chain CDR3 region of each patient was profiled by high-throughput sequencing. Regarding the original processing steps: Drawing on CDR3 differences between clinicopathological groups, the researchers built a classifier meant to tell apart patients with distant-metastatic papillary thyroid cancer. The Shannon index was used to assess repertoire diversity, and the Morisita-Horn index was used to assess tumor-blood repertoire similarity. Using fastp trimming at Q25 and MiXCR clonotype assembly, TCRdb reanalyzed the public sequencing data and kept in-frame beta chains. V and J calls and clone size were set by TCRdb, not the authors. The sample has tens of thousands of clones on record, about 12% of them singletons. The leading ten clones occupy around 11% of the sample.

This sequence was found in a female donor with papillary thyroid cancer or a benign thyroid nodule (not recorded which). Some clones in this sample may be carry-over from other donors' samples. The chain was built from TRBV6-2 or TRBV6-3 and TRBJ2-1; 7 central bases correspond to TRBD2. The material sequenced was blood. This receptor carries the CDR3 CASSRTSVHNEQFF. The DNA sequence is given as TGTGCCAGCAGCAGGACTAGTGTACACAATGAGCAGTTCTTC.